This note documents a single TCR beta chain sequence. The data derive from a study of T cell responses to AZD1222 COVID-19 vaccine. Profiled with immunoSEQ multiplex PCR; TCRdb holds only in-frame clones, not every one. Of tens of thousands of clones listed, over 75% are singletons. The V end lost 6 bases, the J end lost 7 bases, and 13 bases lay between the germline ends. CDR1 and CDR2 from the germline V gene are KGHSH and LQKENI. The CDR3 runs to 14 residues. The sample here was peripheral blood, taken 28 days after the second AZD1222 dose. V is TRBV18 and J is TRBJ1-6; TRBD1 is a possible D gene (5 bases). This clonotype was sampled from an adult who received the AZD1222 COVID-19 vaccine. The CDR3 is CASSPGGGNSPLHF. The CDR3 nucleotides are TGTGCCAGCTCCCCCGGGGGGGGAAATTCACCCCTCCACTTT.